A single sample is the source of the 32 T cell receptor beta chains below, sequenced in a study of T cell repertoires in cytomegalovirus infection. TCRdb ran MiXCR on the reads and lists one entry per CDR3 protein. The table lists roughly 230,000 distinct CDR3 sequences, about 15% of them singletons. Sequenced material: CD8+ T cells from PBMCs. The receptors were gathered from a human donor in good health (CMV status not recorded). Some clones in this sample may be carry-over from other donors' samples.

This clonotype occurred many times. This sequence joins TRBV4-1 and TRBJ2-7; tentatively, D is TRBD1 (5 bases). Trimming left V 1 base short and J 4 bases short, with 14 bases between. The germline CDR1 and CDR2 sequences are MGHRA and YSYEKL. The CDR3 covers 15 residues. The CDR3 sequence is CASSQVAGQWYEQYF. The CDR3 nucleotides are TGCGCCAGCAGCCAAGTGGCAGGGCAGTGGTACGAGCAGTACTTC.

At least ten counts were recorded for this clonotype. The genes are TRBV11-2 and TRBJ1-5; D remains ambiguous. Trimming removed 3 bases from V and 5 bases from J, with 17 bases in between. Germline CDR1 and CDR2: SGHAT and FQNNGV. CDR3 length: 16 amino acids. CDR3 sequence: CASSLPPRRGDQPQHF. Written as DNA, the CDR3 is TGTGCCAGCAGCTTGCCCCCGAGGCGAGGTGATCAGCCCCAGCATTTT.

This clonotype was counted at least ten times. The chain recombines TRBV7-2 with TRBJ2-3; D remains ambiguous. The CDR3 has 17 amino acids. CDR1 and CDR2 (germline): SGHTA, FQGNSA. V was trimmed by 1 base and J by 1 base, leaving 15 bases between them. This chain's CDR3 is CASSLESVSLRTDTQYF. Here the CDR3 DNA reads TGTGCCAGCAGCTTAGAGTCCGTCTCTCTCCGCACAGATACGCAGTATTTT. Looking up the rest from reference TRBV7-2 and TRBJ2-3 gives the full variable domain: GAGVSQSPSNKVTEKGKDVELRCDPISGHTALYWYRQSLGQGLEFLIYFQGNSAPDKSGLPSDRFSAERTGGSVSTLTIQRTQQEDSAVYLCASSLESVSLRTDTQYFGPGTRLTVL.

In its sample, this clonotype was seen a few times. The chain combines TRBV28 with TRBJ1-1; the D is unclear. Deletions cut 3 bases from V and 0 bases from J, with 11 bases between. Germline V gene data show CDR1 as MDHEN and CDR2 as SYDVKM. This CDR3 has 15 amino acids. The CDR3 protein is CASSFIRPLNTEAFF. The CDR3 DNA sequence: TGTGCCAGCAGTTTCATCCGTCCTCTGAACACTGAAGCTTTCTTT.

The rearrangement joins TRBV10-3 to TRBJ2-2; TRBD1 is a possible D gene (5 bases). The V end was cut by 2 bases, the J end by 6 bases, with 10 bases between. Germline lookup yields CDR1 ENHRY and CDR2 SYGVKD. The CDR3 is 14 residues long. In DNA, the CDR3 is TGTGCCATCAGTGAGGGGCTAGGGGCCGGGGAGCTGTTTTTT. Translating gives CAISEGLGAGELFF.

There are a few counts of this clonotype. The chain carries TRBV6-4 and TRBJ2-7; D ambiguous. Trimming shortened V by 3 bases and J by 3 bases, and 12 bases separated the two germline ends. This CDR3 region has 14 residues. Germline CDR1 and CDR2: MRHNA and SNTAGT. The CDR3 DNA sequence: TGTGCCAGCAGTGAAGAAACCGTCCACTACGAGCAGTACTTC. Translation gives CASSEETVHYEQYF.

The chain is built from TRBV2 and TRBJ1-2; D remains ambiguous. CDR3 length equals 12 residues. CDR1 SNHLY and CDR2 FYNNEI come from the germline V gene. With 7 bases removed from V and 7 bases from J, the gap between germline ends came to 13 bases. CDR3 residues: CASMGSSGGYTF. The DNA for the CDR3 is TGTGCCAGCATGGGCAGCTCTGGTGGCTACACCTTC. Full variable domain (missing parts from reference TRBV2 and TRBJ1-2): EPEVTQTPSHQVTQMGQEVILRCVPISNHLYFYWYRQILGQKVEFLVSFYNNEISEKSEIFDDQFSVERPDGSNFTLKIRSTKLEDSAMYFCASMGSSGGYTFGSGTRLTVV.

Many counts were recorded for this clonotype. The chain recombines TRBV12-3 or TRBV12-4 with TRBJ2-1; 8 bases agree with TRBD2. Unmatched junction bases numbered 5, after V lost 4 bases and J lost 6 bases. The CDR3 totals 14 residues. CDR3 residues: CASSSGGGVNEQFF. Here the CDR3 DNA reads TGTGCCAGCAGTTCGGGGGGGGGAGTCAATGAGCAGTTCTTC.

The V call is TRBV6-2 or TRBV6-3, the J call TRBJ2-3; 9 bases map to TRBD2. This CDR3 region has 16 residues. CDR1 and CDR2 (germline): MNHEY, SVGEGT. V lost 2 bases and J lost 5; bases outside the gene matches: 8. The CDR3 nucleotides read TGTGCCAGCAGTTACGTTGCTAGCGGGGTTGGAGATACGCAGTATTTT. Its translation is CASSYVASGVGDTQYF.

V gene TRBV19 combines with J gene TRBJ2-7; 7 bases line up with TRBD1. The length of the CDR3 is 13 residues. Germline V gives CDR1 LNHDA, CDR2 SQIVND (reference sequence). Trimming at V came to 6 bases and at J to 4 bases, leaving 6 bases not matched to a gene. CDR3 nucleotide sequence: TGTGCCAGTAGGGGGACAGCTTCTTACGAGCAGTACTTC. Translating it yields CASRGTASYEQYF.

This clonotype was seen many times. The J gene is TRBJ2-2, the V gene TRBV11-3, with D possibly being TRBD1 (6 bases). Deletions cut 5 bases from V and 5 bases from J, with 9 bases between. CDR1 SGHNT and CDR2 YENEEA come from the germline V gene. The CDR3 is 13 residues long. The CDR3 DNA sequence: TGTGCCAGCAGCCCTAGGGGGACCGGGGAGCTGTTTTTT. Translation: CASSPRGTGELFF.

The V call is TRBV15, the J call TRBJ2-5; the match to TRBD2 covers 7 bases. The CDR3 is 15 amino acids. Germline loops: CDR1 LNHNV, CDR2 YYDKDF (reference sequence). After removal of 5 bases from V and 5 bases from J, the junction contained 11 bases not matched to a gene. DNA of the CDR3: TGTGCCACCAGCTTATCGAGACTAGCCCGGGAGACCCAGTACTTC. Its translation: CATSLSRLARETQYF.

This clonotype showed up many times. The chain has TRBV11-2 and TRBJ2-1, with TRBD2 matching 7 bases. This CDR3 contains 15 residues. Germline loops: CDR1 SGHAT, CDR2 FQNNGV. After removal of 5 bases from V and 4 bases from J, the junction contained 8 bases not matched to a gene. As DNA, the CDR3 is TGTGCCAGCAGCCCTGGGGGAGGGACTTACAATGAGCAGTTCTTC. It yields the protein CASSPGGGTYNEQFF.

V usage is TRBV5-1 and J usage is TRBJ1-6; D not resolved. The CDR3 has 16 residues. The germline V gene encodes CDR1 SGHRS and CDR2 YFSETQ. V was pared by 0 bases and J by 0 bases, with 7 bases between. CDR3 sequence reads: CASSLVEVSYNSPLHF. The CDR3 DNA sequence: TGCGCCAGCAGCTTGGTAGAGGTCTCCTATAATTCACCCCTCCACTTT.

This clonotype was observed many times. The chain links TRBV4-2 to TRBJ1-2; D call uncertain. In germline, CDR1 is LGHNA, CDR2 YNFKEQ. There are 15 residues in the CDR3. V lost 4 bases and J 2 bases, leaving 14 bases between the germline ends. Here the CDR3 reads CASSLGGGLNYGYTF. The CDR3 DNA reads TGTGCCAGCAGCCTCGGTGGAGGGCTGAACTATGGCTACACCTTC.

In this sample, this clonotype turned up many times. This chain links TRBV7-9 with TRBJ2-6; 9 nucleotides line up with TRBD1. Trimming took 4 bases from V and 4 from J; bases not matched to a gene: 14. The CDR3 runs 19 residues. CDR1 and CDR2 (germline): SEHNR, FQNEAQ (reference sequence). CDR3: CASSSTGGYEKYGANVLTF. CDR3 sequence (DNA): TGTGCCAGCAGCTCGACAGGGGGGTATGAGAAGTACGGGGCCAACGTCCTGACTTTC.

This clonotype was counted ten times or more. The DNA of the CDR3 is TGTGCCAGCAACCTTGAGGGGCTCGGGAGCACAGATACGCAGTATTTT. This codes for CASNLEGLGSTDTQYF. The rearrangement links TRBV7-9 to TRBJ2-3; D is possibly TRBD1 or TRBD2 (5 bases each). Germline assignment: CDR1 SEHNR and CDR2 FQNEAQ (reference sequence). Trimming left V 7 bases short and J 0 bases short, with 17 bases between. This CDR3 comprises 16 residues.

The rearrangement links TRBV9 to TRBJ2-2; D ambiguous. With 4 bases removed from V and 4 bases from J, the gap between germline ends came to 23 bases. CDR3 length: 18 residues. Germline-derived CDR1 and CDR2 are SGDLS and YYNGEE. The CDR3 DNA is TGTGCCAGCAGCACCAGCCCGTCCGGCGGCAGGCTCACCGGGGAGCTGTTTTTT. Protein: CASSTSPSGGRLTGELFF. The whole variable domain, remainder taken from reference TRBV9 and TRBJ2-2, is DSGVTQTPKHLITATGQRVTLRCSPRSGDLSVYWYQQSLDQGLQFLIQYYNGEERAKGNILERFSAQQFPDLHSELNLSSLELGDSALYFCASSTSPSGGRLTGELFFGEGSRLTVL.

This clonotype was found many times. The rearrangement uses TRBV28 and TRBJ2-3, with D unresolved. Trimming stripped 6 bases from V and 0 bases from J, with 10 bases between. Germline-derived CDR1 and CDR2 are MDHEN and SYDVKM. The CDR3 is 14 residues long. CDR3 sequence (DNA): TGTGCCAGCAGCCCGAAGACTAGCACAGATACGCAGTATTTT. Its translation is CASSPKTSTDTQYF.

This clonotype was observed a few times. V gene TRBV5-6 combines with J gene TRBJ2-1, with TRBD2 identical over 7 bases. The trim removed 3 bases at V and 4 bases at J, leaving 13 bases unmatched. Looked up from germline, CDR1 is SGHDT and CDR2 is YYEEEE. The CDR3 runs to 17 residues. In DNA form, the CDR3 reads TGTGCCAGCAGCTCGAAGAAGGGAGGGGTCTCTTACAATGAGCAGTTCTTC. Translated, it gives CASSSKKGGVSYNEQFF.

In its sample, this clonotype was seen many times. The gene calls are TRBV7-8 and TRBJ1-1; no definite D call. CDR1 SGHVS and CDR2 FQNEAQ come from the germline V gene. The CDR3 totals 13 residues. Trimming stripped 1 base from V and 5 bases from J, with 8 bases between. The CDR3: CASSLDMGTEAFF. The DNA for the CDR3 is TGTGCCAGCAGCTTAGATATGGGGACTGAAGCTTTCTTT.

V is TRBV10-2 and J is TRBJ2-4; 10 positions agree with TRBD1. V gave up 7 bases and J gave up 1 base; unmatched junction bases: 13. The CDR3 extends over 18 amino acids. CDR1 is WSHSY and CDR2 is SAAADI in the germline V gene. The CDR3 nucleotides read TGCGCCAGCACTACCGGGACAGGGGCGGCTACGGCCAAAAACATTCAGTACTTC. Amino acids: CASTTGTGAATAKNIQYF.

This clonotype has ten or more counts. The V and J genes are TRBV4-1 and TRBJ2-3; 7 nucleotides agree with TRBD2. CDR1 and CDR2 (germline): MGHRA, YSYEKL. The CDR3 is 16 amino acids. The V segment lost 0 bases and the J segment 1 base; nucleotides outside the gene matches: 4. The CDR3 is CASSQEGGGGTDTQYF. CDR3 coding DNA: TGCGCCAGCAGCCAAGAAGGTGGGGGGGGCACAGATACGCAGTATTTT.

This clonotype showed up many times. V gene TRBV11-3 combines with J gene TRBJ2-3; D unclear. The germline V gene has CDR1 SGHNT and CDR2 YENEEA. The CDR3 is made up of 11 amino acids. V gave up 8 bases and J gave up 5 bases, with 8 bases separating them. The CDR3, as DNA: TGTGCCAGCCCTACTGGAGATACGCAGTATTTT. Protein sequence: CASPTGDTQYF.

The J gene is TRBJ2-7, the V gene TRBV9, with TRBD1 as a possible D gene (6 bases). CDR3 size: 13 residues. The V gene's germline CDR1 is SGDLS and CDR2 YYNGEE. The V gene lost 4 bases and the J gene lost 5 bases, with 13 bases spanning the gap. The CDR3 region is CASSPENRDEQYF. The CDR3 coding sequence is TGTGCCAGCAGCCCAGAGAACAGGGACGAGCAGTACTTC.

In this sample, this clonotype turned up many times. The V and J genes are TRBV7-6 and TRBJ1-4, with D tentatively TRBD1 (5 bases). Trimming stripped 8 bases from V and 5 bases from J, with 21 bases between. Germline CDR1 is SGHVS and CDR2 is FNYEAQ. The CDR3 runs to 16 residues. CDR3 in amino acids: CASAIDARDRNEKLFF. CDR3 sequence (DNA): TGTGCCAGCGCAATAGATGCCCGGGACCGCAATGAAAAACTGTTTTTT.

This clonotype was counted a few times. The rearrangement uses TRBV6-5 and TRBJ1-1, with no clear D. This CDR3 has 15 residues. Germline V gene lookup returns CDR1 MNHEY and CDR2 SVGAGI. Trimming cost V 10 bases and J 0 bases, with 18 bases left between them. The DNA of the CDR3 is TGTGCCACCGGGGAGACTGAGACTATGAACACTGAAGCTTTCTTT. Translated: CATGETETMNTEAFF.

There are many counts of this clonotype. The genes are TRBV7-9 and TRBJ2-5, with a tentative D call TRBD2 (6 bases). The CDR3 loop spans 14 amino acids. The germline V gene encodes CDR1 SEHNR and CDR2 FQNEAQ (reference sequence). Trimming took off 5 bases at V and 4 bases at J, with 14 bases between the two ends. The chain's CDR3 is CASSPALGLETQYF. As DNA, the CDR3 is TGTGCCAGCAGCCCCGCGTTGGGACTAGAGACCCAGTACTTC.

This clonotype was picked up many times. The gene calls are TRBV7-6 and TRBJ2-5; D ambiguous. V lost 3 bases and J lost 2, with 7 bases in between. In germline, CDR1 is SGHVS, CDR2 FNYEAQ. The CDR3 totals 13 residues. In DNA form, the CDR3 reads TGTGCCAGCAGCTTGGCAGAACAAGAGACCCAGTACTTC. Its protein is CASSLAEQETQYF.

This clonotype was recorded at least ten times. The V gene is TRBV20-1, the J gene TRBJ2-2; 10 bases map to TRBD2. The CDR3 sequence is 13 residues long. The germline CDR1 and CDR2 sequences are DFQATT and SNEGSKA (reference sequence). The V segment lost 6 bases and the J segment 6 bases; nucleotides outside the gene matches: 4. Here the CDR3 DNA reads TGCAGTGCAAGACTAGCGGGTCCCGGGGAGCTGTTTTTT. Protein product: CSARLAGPGELFF.

The rearrangement uses TRBV2 and TRBJ2-4; 10 nucleotides agree with TRBD1. Germline-derived CDR1 and CDR2 are SNHLY and FYNNEI. V shed 5 bases, J shed 12 bases, and the junction held 7 bases outside the gene matches. The CDR3 runs 13 residues. The CDR3 sequence is CASSSGQGTDQYF. CDR3 DNA sequence: TGTGCCAGCAGTTCGGGACAGGGGACTGATCAGTACTTC.

This clonotype came up many times. The chain joins TRBV7-6 to TRBJ2-7; 13 bases are a match to TRBD2. Germline CDR1 SGHVS, CDR2 FNYEAQ. V lost 4 bases to trimming and J lost 7 bases; unmatched junction nucleotides: 7. The CDR3 loop spans 15 amino acids. CDR3 protein: CASSSTSGGAGEQYF. CDR3 sequence (DNA): TGTGCCAGCAGCTCTACTAGCGGGGGGGCCGGGGAGCAGTACTTC. Complete variable domain (other parts from reference TRBV7-6 and TRBJ2-7): GAGVSQSPRYKVTKRGQDVALRCDPISGHVSLYWYRQALGQGPEFLTYFNYEAQQDKSGLPNDRFSAERPEGSISTLTIQRTEQRDSAMYRCASSSTSGGAGEQYFGPGTRLTVT.